The 25 T cell receptor beta chains listed next were all sequenced from one sample in a study of control samples from healthy donors and cancer patients. Clones were read by immunoSEQ multiplex PCR, and TCRdb kept only the in-frame ones, dropping some. The top ten clones hold approximately 8% of a sample with approximately 110,000 clones, 90% to 95% of them seen once. Sequenced: blood. Source of these receptors: a woman in her late teens or twenties in good health.

The rearrangement links TRBV18 to TRBJ2-1; 11 bases align to TRBD2. The CDR3 is 15 amino acids. The germline V gene encodes CDR1 KGHSH and CDR2 LQKENI. Trimming removed 3 bases from V and 10 bases from J; junction bases left unmatched: 8. The CDR3 DNA is TGTGCCAGCTCACCCAGTAGCGGGGGGGCACAAGAGCAGTTCTTC. This encodes CASSPSSGGAQEQFF. Full variable domain (remainder filled in from reference TRBV18 and TRBJ2-1): NAGVMQNPRHLVRRRGQEARLRCSPMKGHSHVYWYRQLPEEGLKFMVYLQKENIIDESGMPKERFSAEFPKEGPSILRIQQVVRGDSAAYFCASSPSSGGAQEQFFGPGTRLTVL.

This clone has only one observation. The V gene is TRBV19, the J gene TRBJ2-7; D is possibly TRBD2 (5 bases). Looked up from germline, CDR1 is LNHDA and CDR2 is SQIVND (reference sequence). Trimming removed 5 bases from V and 2 bases from J, with 16 bases in between. This CDR3 region has 15 residues. The CDR3 reads CASSHGGTSTYEQYF. The CDR3, as DNA: TGTGCCAGTAGTCATGGAGGCACCTCCACCTACGAGCAGTACTTC.

This clone was counted only a few times. The V call is TRBV28, the J call TRBJ1-5; D not resolved. The ends were cut back, 4 bases at V and 11 bases at J, with 12 bases in the middle. In germline, CDR1 is MDHEN, CDR2 SYDVKM. The CDR3 sequence is 12 residues long. Here the CDR3 reads CASSSVGLAQHF. CDR3 DNA sequence: TGTGCCAGCAGTTCTGTCGGGCTGGCCCAGCATTTT.

The chain's CDR3 is CATSSQDRGTGELFF. CDR3 coding DNA: TGTGCCACCAGCAGCCAAGACAGGGGCACCGGGGAGCTGTTTTTT. This rearrangement joins TRBV15 to TRBJ2-2; TRBD1 agrees at 8 bases. CDR1 and CDR2 from the germline V gene are LNHNV and YYDKDF (reference sequence). V was clipped by 3 bases and J by 4 bases; unmatched bases: 4. The CDR3 is 15 residues long.

CDR3 nucleotides: TGTGCCAGCAGCCGGCAGGGGGATACGCAGTATTTT. This codes for CASSRQGDTQYF. The J gene is TRBJ2-3, the V gene TRBV7-3; perhaps TRBD1 as D (6 bases). Germline values: CDR1 SGHTA, CDR2 FQGTGA. Trimming stripped 5 bases from V and 6 bases from J, with 9 bases between. The CDR3 has 12 amino acids.

This chain uses TRBV3-1 (or the pseudogene TRBV3-2) with TRBJ2-7, with a possible D match to TRBD2 (5 bases). The DNA end is more similar to TRBJ2-1, so the J call may be wrong. The CDR3 sequence is 16 residues long. Germline CDR1 LGHDT, CDR2 YNNKEL (reference sequence). The CDR3 here is CASSLKMAGRRYEQFF. CDR3 nucleotide sequence: TGTGCCAGCAGCCTCAAGATGGCAGGCCGGAGGTATGAGCAGTTCTTC.

The V call is TRBV2, the J call TRBJ1-3; D remains ambiguous. This CDR3 has 15 residues. Trimming took 3 bases from V and 4 from J, leaving 13 bases between them. The germline V gene has CDR1 SNHLY and CDR2 FYNNEI. The CDR3 DNA reads as TGTGCCAGCAGTGATTTGTTCGGGGAGGGAAACACCATATATTTT. Protein product: CASSDLFGEGNTIYF.

J is TRBJ2-5 and V is TRBV7-9; D may match TRBD1 or TRBD2 (6 bases each). V shed 1 base and J shed 1 base, with 10 bases lying between them. CDR3 length equals 15 residues. CDR1 SEHNR and CDR2 FQNEAQ come from the germline V gene (reference sequence). The CDR3, as DNA: TGTGCCAGCAGCTTAGGTGGGGGGCGCCAAGAGACCCAGTACTTC. Amino acids: CASSLGGGRQETQYF.

The V call is TRBV27, the J call TRBJ2-2; 8 bases map to TRBD2. The germline V gene has CDR1 MNHEY and CDR2 SMNVEV (reference sequence). V lost 7 bases, J lost 1 base, and 2 bases stayed unmatched. The CDR3 runs to 14 residues. The CDR3 spells CASKSGGNTGELFF. CDR3 DNA sequence: TGTGCCAGCAAGAGCGGGGGGAACACCGGGGAGCTGTTTTTT.

The chain employs TRBV2 and TRBJ2-1; D possibly uses TRBD1 or TRBD2 (5 bases each). Trimming cost V 5 bases and J 2 bases, with 13 bases left between them. There are 15 residues in the CDR3. Germline V CDR1 and CDR2: SNHLY, FYNNEI. The CDR3 coding sequence is TGTGCCAGCAGTCACAGGAGGACGACCTACAATGAGCAGTTCTTC. This gives the protein CASSHRRTTYNEQFF.

This clone was recorded a few times. V usage is TRBV6-2 or TRBV6-3 and J usage is TRBJ2-7; a weak D match, TRBD1 (6 bases). From germline, CDR1 is MNHEY and CDR2 SVGEGT. The CDR3 sequence is 13 residues long. V was cut by 6 bases and J by 0 bases, with 9 bases left in between. The CDR3 DNA reads as TGTGCCAGCAGCACAGGGTTCTCCTACGAGCAGTACTTC. This sequence encodes CASSTGFSYEQYF.

The rearrangement uses TRBV6-5 and TRBJ2-1, with 13 positions matching TRBD2. Germline trimming cut 8 bases from V and 9 bases from J; bases unmatched to any gene: 10. From germline, CDR1 is MNHEY and CDR2 SVGAGI. The CDR3 totals 15 residues. In DNA form, the CDR3 reads TGTGCCAGCCGGAGGACTAGCGGGAGCTTAGGTGAGCAGTTCTTC. This sequence encodes CASRRTSGSLGEQFF.

This clone was observed a single time. The rearrangement joins TRBV27 to TRBJ1-1, with TRBD1 as a possible D gene (6 bases). The V and J ends lost 4 bases and 5 bases respectively, with 17 bases between them. The CDR3 consists of 15 residues. Germline loops: CDR1 MNHEY, CDR2 SMNVEV (reference sequence). The CDR3 reads CASSSMAGVLTEAFF. CDR3 sequence (DNA): TGTGCCAGCAGTTCGATGGCAGGGGTTTTAACTGAAGCTTTCTTT.

The chain employs TRBV9 and TRBJ2-1; D may be TRBD2 (6 bases). With 1 base removed from V and 7 bases from J, the gap between germline ends came to 9 bases. CDR1 is SGDLS, CDR2 YYNGEE, per germline. The CDR3 has 13 residues. The CDR3: CASSVLGGNEQFF. The DNA of the CDR3 is TGTGCCAGCAGCGTATTGGGGGGAAATGAGCAGTTCTTC.

The chain couples TRBV7-9 to TRBJ2-4; D not resolved. CDR3 length: 14 residues. The V gene lost 5 bases and the J gene lost 4 bases, with 12 bases spanning the gap. From germline, CDR1 is SEHNR and CDR2 FQNEAQ (reference sequence). The CDR3 DNA follows: TGTGCCAGCAGCCCCCCGTCCGGGAAAAACATTCAGTACTTC. It codes for CASSPPSGKNIQYF.

V gene TRBV7-2 combines with J gene TRBJ1-3; D not certain. Looked up from germline, CDR1 is SGHTA and CDR2 is FQGNSA. V lost 1 base and J lost 2, with 15 bases in between. The CDR3 runs to 17 residues. The CDR3 loop is CASSLGYGKGPGNTIYF. CDR3 in DNA: TGTGCCAGCAGCTTAGGGTATGGGAAGGGCCCTGGAAACACCATATATTTT.

The V call is TRBV6-6, the J call TRBJ2-7, with 9 bases lining up with TRBD1. V was clipped by 1 base and J by 3 bases; unmatched bases: 1. The CDR3 consists of 14 residues. Per germline, CDR1 MNHNY and CDR2 SVGAGI (reference sequence). CDR3 in DNA: TGTGCCAGCAGTTACTTGGGACAGGGCTACGAGCAGTACTTC. This gives the protein CASSYLGQGYEQYF.

The J gene is TRBJ1-2, the V gene TRBV19; possible D gene TRBD1, 6 bases. V lost 8 bases and J lost 7, with 23 bases in between. Looked up from germline, CDR1 is LNHDA and CDR2 is SQIVND (reference sequence). This CDR3 has 15 residues. CDR3 sequence: CASETLSGAGIGYTF. For the CDR3, the DNA is TGTGCCAGTGAAACGCTCTCGGGGGCCGGCATTGGCTACACCTTC.

The CDR3 loop reads CASSEGRGNYGYTF. The CDR3 bases are TGTGCCAGCAGTGAAGGCAGGGGCAACTATGGCTACACCTTC. The chain is built from TRBV6-1 and TRBJ1-2, with D perhaps TRBD1 (6 bases). Germline V CDR1 and CDR2: MNHNS, SASEGT. Trimming stripped 1 base from V and 2 bases from J, with 8 bases between. The CDR3 extends over 14 amino acids.

V and J are TRBV18 and TRBJ2-5; 8 bases map to TRBD1. J lost 6 bases, V lost 3 bases, and 9 bases had no gene match. The CDR3 runs to 15 residues. From germline, CDR1 is KGHSH and CDR2 LQKENI. In DNA, the CDR3 is TGTGCCAGCTCACCCGAGTCAGGGGGCGGGAAGACCCAGTACTTC. It specifies CASSPESGGGKTQYF.

This sequence joins TRBV6-6 and TRBJ2-3; D not resolved. Germline loops: CDR1 MNHNY, CDR2 SVGAGI (reference sequence). The germline V and J ends were trimmed by 0 bases and 1 base, with 11 bases remaining between them. This CDR3 contains 16 residues. As DNA, the CDR3 is TGTGCCAGCAGTTACTCTCCGGGTTCCCGCACAGATACGCAGTATTTT. Its protein is CASSYSPGSRTDTQYF.

The chain recombines TRBV4-1 with TRBJ1-2, with D hard to call. The germline V and J ends were trimmed by 1 base and 2 bases, with 20 bases remaining between them. CDR3 length: 18 residues. CDR1 is MGHRA and CDR2 is YSYEKL in the germline V gene. The CDR3 nucleotides are TGCGCCAGCAGCCAAGGGGAGGTTGTACGAACGATAAACTATGGCTACACCTTC. It encodes CASSQGEVVRTINYGYTF.

The gene calls are TRBV6-4 and TRBJ1-4; no firm D call. The germline gives CDR1 MRHNA, CDR2 SNTAGT. This CDR3 spans 13 amino acids. CDR3 sequence: CSFGEGVCEKLFF. CDR3 in DNA: TGTTCGTTTGGGGAGGGAGTATGTGAAAAACTGTTTTTT.

The rearrangement joins TRBV15 to TRBJ2-3, with D possibly TRBD1 on 5 matching bases. The V gene lost 2 bases and the J gene lost 2 bases, with 11 bases spanning the gap. The CDR3 totals 15 residues. Germline lookup yields CDR1 LNHNV and CDR2 YYDKDF (reference sequence). The CDR3 reads CATSRRQGFTDTQYF. The CDR3, as DNA: TGTGCCACCAGCAGAAGGCAGGGTTTCACAGATACGCAGTATTTT.

V is TRBV5-1 and J is TRBJ1-6; 7 nucleotides agree with TRBD1. Germline values: CDR1 SGHRS, CDR2 YFSETQ. The ends lost 0 bases at V and 6 bases at J; junction bases unmatched: 3. This CDR3 comprises 15 residues. Here the CDR3 reads CASSLEGGSNSPLHF. The CDR3 coding sequence is TGCGCCAGCAGCTTGGAAGGGGGCAGTAATTCACCCCTCCACTTT. Full variable domain (remainder filled in from reference TRBV5-1 and TRBJ1-6): KAGVTQTPRYLIKTRGQQVTLSCSPISGHRSVSWYQQTPGQGLQFLFEYFSETQRNKGNFPGRFSGRQFSNSRSEMNVSTLELGDSALYLCASSLEGGSNSPLHFGNGTRLTVT.